The T cell receptor (beta chain) under discussion was sequenced for a study of blood T cell repertoires in COVID-19. Across the study: Sites across the United States, Italy and Spain contributed samples from acute and convalescent COVID-19. From T cells, B-cell-depleted T cells, or PBMCs came the material, which was cDNA or gDNA.

The germline CDR1 and CDR2 sequences are MDHEN and SYDVKM. V trimming: 6 bases; J trimming: 9 bases; junction bases outside the gene matches: 4. The CDR3 is 14 residues long. Per the original methods: How many nucleated cells were present was estimated from reference gene primer amplification. Sequencing used immunoSEQ multiplex PCR; TCRdb keeps in-frame clones, though not all of them. Clone size and the V and J calls come from that table; the DNA yielded D and trimming. The sample consists of approximately 240,000 clones, 85% of them appearing once. Sequences were obtained from peripheral blood. The TCR sequence derives from a woman aged 55 to 70 with active or convalescent COVID-19. The chain carries TRBV28 and TRBJ1-6, with 11 nucleotides matching TRBD1. The CDR3 region has the DNA TGTGCCAGCAGCAGGGACAGGGGGATTTCACCCCTCCACTTT. Protein sequence: CASSRDRGISPLHF.